This TCR beta chain was observed in a study of blood T cell repertoires in COVID-19. In the study overall: PBMCs, B-cell-depleted T cells, or T cells were the source of the cDNA or gDNA that made up the material.

Looked up from germline, CDR1 is SGHRS and CDR2 is YFSETQ. The CDR3 covers 15 residues. V trimming: 0 bases; J trimming: 6 bases; junction bases outside the gene matches: 1. Here immunoSEQ multiplex PCR was the method, and the copy in TCRdb shows in-frame clones only, minus some. The data show some 150,000 clones, 80% to 90% seen once. The clonotype was recovered from a woman aged 50 to 60 with acute or convalescent COVID-19. The sample consisted of peripheral blood. V and J are TRBV5-1 and TRBJ2-2; 11 positions agree with TRBD2. The CDR3 DNA sequence: TGCGCCAGCAGCTTGGAACTAGCGGGAGCCGGGGAGCTGTTTTTT. It codes for CASSLELAGAGELFF.